This T cell receptor (beta chain) stems from a study of cytomegalovirus exposure and HLA in healthy donors. Study-wide results and caveats: According to an earlier analysis, most TCR beta V segments yielded productive rearrangements about 90% or about 30% of the time.

A multiplex PCR was run with 60 Vbeta primers and 13 Jbeta primers. Assay used: immunoSEQ multiplex PCR; TCRdb lists only in-frame clones, some missing. This table holds approximately 60,000 clones, around 83% found once. Germline V CDR1 and CDR2: SEHNR, FQNEAQ (reference sequence). This CDR3 has 14 amino acids. In regard to this clone: What it binds is unknown. One junction end disagrees with the germline gene, perhaps due to a read error.

The receptor comes from a man under 40 in good health and CMV-seronegative. The genes are TRBV7-9 and TRBJ1-1; the D gene is possibly TRBD1 (6 bases). The specimen sequenced was PBMCs. Here the CDR3 reads CASTLQGSNTEAFF. The CDR3 DNA reads as TGTGCCAGCACCTTACAGGGATCGAACACTGAAGCTTTCTTT.